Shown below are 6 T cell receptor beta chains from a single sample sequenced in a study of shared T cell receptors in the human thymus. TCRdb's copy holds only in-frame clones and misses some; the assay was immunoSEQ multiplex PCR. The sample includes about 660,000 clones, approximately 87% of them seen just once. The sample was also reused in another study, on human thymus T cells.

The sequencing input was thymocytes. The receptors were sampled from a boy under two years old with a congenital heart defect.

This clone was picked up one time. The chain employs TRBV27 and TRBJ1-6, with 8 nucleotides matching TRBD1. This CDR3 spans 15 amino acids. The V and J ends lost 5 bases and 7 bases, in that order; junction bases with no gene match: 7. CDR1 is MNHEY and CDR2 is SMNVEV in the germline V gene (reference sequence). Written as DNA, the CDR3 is TGTGCCAGCAGTCCCCAGGGGGCGGCGAATTCACCCCTCCACTTT. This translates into CASSPQGAANSPLHF.

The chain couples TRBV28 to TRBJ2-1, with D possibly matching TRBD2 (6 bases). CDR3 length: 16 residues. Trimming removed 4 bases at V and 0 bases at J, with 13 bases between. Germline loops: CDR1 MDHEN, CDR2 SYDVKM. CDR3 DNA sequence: TGTGCCAGCAGTTATATGGCGGGGACCTCCTACAATGAGCAGTTCTTC. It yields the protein CASSYMAGTSYNEQFF.

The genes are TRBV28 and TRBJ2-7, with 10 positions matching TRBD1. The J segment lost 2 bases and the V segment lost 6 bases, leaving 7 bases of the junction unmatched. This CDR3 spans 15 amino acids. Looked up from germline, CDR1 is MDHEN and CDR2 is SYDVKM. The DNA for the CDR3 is TGTGCCAGCAGATCGGGACAGGGGTTACCCTACGAGCAGTACTTC. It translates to CASRSGQGLPYEQYF.

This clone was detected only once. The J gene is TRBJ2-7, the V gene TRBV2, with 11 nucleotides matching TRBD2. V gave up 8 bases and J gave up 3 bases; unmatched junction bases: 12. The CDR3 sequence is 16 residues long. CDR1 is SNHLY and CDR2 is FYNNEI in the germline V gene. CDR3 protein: CASYFGTSGSNYEQYF. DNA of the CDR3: TGTGCCAGCTATTTCGGGACTAGCGGTAGTAACTACGAGCAGTACTTC.

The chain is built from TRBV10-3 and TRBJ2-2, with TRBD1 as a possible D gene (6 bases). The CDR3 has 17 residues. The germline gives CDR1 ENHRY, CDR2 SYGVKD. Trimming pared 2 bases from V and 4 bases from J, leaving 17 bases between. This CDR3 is CAISERGTGRSTGELFF. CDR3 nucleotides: TGTGCCATCAGTGAGCGGGGTACAGGGCGGAGCACCGGGGAGCTGTTTTTT.

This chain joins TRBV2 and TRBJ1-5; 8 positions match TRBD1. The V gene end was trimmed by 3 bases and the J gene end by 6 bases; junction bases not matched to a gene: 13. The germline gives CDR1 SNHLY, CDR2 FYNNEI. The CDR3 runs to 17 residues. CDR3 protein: CASSDRGRQGSGQPQHF. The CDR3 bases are TGTGCCAGCAGTGACAGGGGGCGTCAAGGTTCGGGTCAGCCCCAGCATTTT.